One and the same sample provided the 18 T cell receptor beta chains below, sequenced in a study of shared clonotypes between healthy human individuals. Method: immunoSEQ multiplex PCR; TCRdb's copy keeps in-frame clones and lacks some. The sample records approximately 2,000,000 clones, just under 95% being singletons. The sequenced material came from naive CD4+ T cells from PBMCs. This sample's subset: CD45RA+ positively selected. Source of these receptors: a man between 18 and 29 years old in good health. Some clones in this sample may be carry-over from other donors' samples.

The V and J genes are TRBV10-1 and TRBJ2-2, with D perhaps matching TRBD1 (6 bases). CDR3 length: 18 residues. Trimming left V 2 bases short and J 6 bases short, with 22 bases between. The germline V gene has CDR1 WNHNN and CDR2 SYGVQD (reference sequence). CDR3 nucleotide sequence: TGCGCCAGCAGTGAGGACGACAGGCTATTGAAAGTCGCCGGGGAGCTGTTTTTT. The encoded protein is CASSEDDRLLKVAGELFF.

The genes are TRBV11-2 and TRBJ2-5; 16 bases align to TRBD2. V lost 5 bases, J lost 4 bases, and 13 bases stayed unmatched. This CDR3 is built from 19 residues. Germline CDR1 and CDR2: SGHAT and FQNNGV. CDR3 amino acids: CASSRTGTSGRALRETQYF. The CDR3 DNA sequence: TGTGCCAGCAGCCGGACCGGGACTAGCGGGAGGGCCCTCCGAGAGACCCAGTACTTC.

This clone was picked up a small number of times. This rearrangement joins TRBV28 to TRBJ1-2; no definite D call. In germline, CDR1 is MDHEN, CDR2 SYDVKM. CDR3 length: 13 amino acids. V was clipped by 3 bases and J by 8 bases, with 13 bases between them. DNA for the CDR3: TGTGCCAGCAGTTTGATCCGGGCGACAGGCTACACCTTC. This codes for CASSLIRATGYTF.

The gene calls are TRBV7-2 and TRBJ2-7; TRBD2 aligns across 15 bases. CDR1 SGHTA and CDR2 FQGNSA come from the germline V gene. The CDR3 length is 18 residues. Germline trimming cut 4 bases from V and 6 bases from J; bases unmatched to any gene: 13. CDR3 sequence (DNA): TGTGCCAGCAGCTATCCGGGACTAGCGGGAGGAATTCGTGGCGAGCAGTACTTC. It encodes CASSYPGLAGGIRGEQYF. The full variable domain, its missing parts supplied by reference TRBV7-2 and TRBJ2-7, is GAGVSQSPSNKVTEKGKDVELRCDPISGHTALYWYRQSLGQGLEFLIYFQGNSAPDKSGLPSDRFSAERTGGSVSTLTIQRTQQEDSAVYLCASSYPGLAGGIRGEQYFGPGTRLTVT.

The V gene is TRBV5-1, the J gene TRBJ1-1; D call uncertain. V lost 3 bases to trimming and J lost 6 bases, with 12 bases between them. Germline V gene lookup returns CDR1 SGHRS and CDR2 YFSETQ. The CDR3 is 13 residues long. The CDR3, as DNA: TGCGCCAGCAGCTCTATTCCGGTAGCTGAAGCTTTCTTT. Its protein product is CASSSIPVAEAFF.

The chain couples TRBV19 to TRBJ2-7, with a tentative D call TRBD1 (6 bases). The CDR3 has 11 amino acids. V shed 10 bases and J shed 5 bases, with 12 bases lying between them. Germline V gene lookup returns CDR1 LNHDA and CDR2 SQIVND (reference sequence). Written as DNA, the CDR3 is TGTGCCACCTCAGGGGCAGACGAGCAGTACTTC. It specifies CATSGADEQYF.

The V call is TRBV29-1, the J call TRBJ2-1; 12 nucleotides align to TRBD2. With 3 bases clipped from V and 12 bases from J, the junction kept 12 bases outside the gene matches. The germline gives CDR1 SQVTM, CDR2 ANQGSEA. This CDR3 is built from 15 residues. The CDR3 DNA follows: TGCAGCGTTGACCCTAGCGGGAGGGCCGGCACTCCGCAGTTCTTC. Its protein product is CSVDPSGRAGTPQFF.

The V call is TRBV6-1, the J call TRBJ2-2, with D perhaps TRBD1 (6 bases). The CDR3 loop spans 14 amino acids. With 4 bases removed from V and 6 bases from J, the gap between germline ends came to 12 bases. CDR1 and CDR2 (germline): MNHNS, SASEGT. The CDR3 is CASSVNRVAGELFF. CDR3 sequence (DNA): TGTGCCAGCAGTGTTAACAGGGTTGCCGGGGAGCTGTTTTTT.

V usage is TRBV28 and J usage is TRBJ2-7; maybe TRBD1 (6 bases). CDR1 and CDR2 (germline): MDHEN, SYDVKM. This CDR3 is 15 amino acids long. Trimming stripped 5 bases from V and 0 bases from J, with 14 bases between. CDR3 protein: CASSPVGQGSYEQYF. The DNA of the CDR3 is TGTGCCAGCAGTCCTGTGGGACAAGGCTCCTACGAGCAGTACTTC.

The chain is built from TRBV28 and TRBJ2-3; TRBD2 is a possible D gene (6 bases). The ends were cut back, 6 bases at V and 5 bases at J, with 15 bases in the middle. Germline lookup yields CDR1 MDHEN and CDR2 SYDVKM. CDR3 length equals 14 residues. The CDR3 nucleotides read TGTGCCAGCAGGCCCCCGGGGGTCGGAGATACGCAGTATTTT. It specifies CASRPPGVGDTQYF.

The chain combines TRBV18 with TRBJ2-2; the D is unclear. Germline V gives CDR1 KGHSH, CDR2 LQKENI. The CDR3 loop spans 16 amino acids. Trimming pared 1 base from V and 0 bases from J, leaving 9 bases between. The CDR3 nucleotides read TGTGCCAGCTCACCACTGGCCCGGCCGAACACCGGGGAGCTGTTTTTT. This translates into CASSPLARPNTGELFF.

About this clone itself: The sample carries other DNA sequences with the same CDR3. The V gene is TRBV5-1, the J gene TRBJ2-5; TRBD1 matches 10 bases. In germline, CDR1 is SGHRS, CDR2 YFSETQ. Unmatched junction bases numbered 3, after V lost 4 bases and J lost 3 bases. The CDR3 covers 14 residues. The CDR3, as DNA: TGCGCCAGCAGCGAAGGGACAGGGGAAGAGACCCAGTACTTC. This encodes CASSEGTGEETQYF.

The CDR3 DNA is TGTGCCAGCAGTTTCTTGGCAGGGGTTGCCGAGCAGTACTTC. It encodes CASSFLAGVAEQYF. V gene TRBV28 combines with J gene TRBJ2-7; possibly TRBD1 for D (6 bases). This CDR3 region has 14 residues. V lost 3 bases and J lost 6, with 15 bases in between. In germline, CDR1 is MDHEN, CDR2 SYDVKM.

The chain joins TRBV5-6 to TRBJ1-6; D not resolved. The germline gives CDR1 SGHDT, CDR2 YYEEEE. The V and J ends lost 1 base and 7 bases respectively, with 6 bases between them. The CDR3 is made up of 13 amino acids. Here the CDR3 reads CASSLRENSPLHF. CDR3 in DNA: TGTGCCAGCAGCTTGAGGGAGAATTCACCCCTCCACTTT.

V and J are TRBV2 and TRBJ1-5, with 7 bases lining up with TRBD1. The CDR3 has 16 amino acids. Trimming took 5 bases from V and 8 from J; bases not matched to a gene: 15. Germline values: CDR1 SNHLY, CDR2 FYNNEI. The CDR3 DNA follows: TGTGCCAGCAGTAAGACAGGGAAAGGGAGTTCGGAGCCCCAGCATTTT. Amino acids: CASSKTGKGSSEPQHF.

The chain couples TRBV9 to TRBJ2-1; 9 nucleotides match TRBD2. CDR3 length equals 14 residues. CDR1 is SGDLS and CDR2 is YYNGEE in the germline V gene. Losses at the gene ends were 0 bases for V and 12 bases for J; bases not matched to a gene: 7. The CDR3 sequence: CASSVGGREVGQFF. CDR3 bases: TGTGCCAGCAGCGTAGGCGGGAGGGAGGTTGGGCAGTTCTTC. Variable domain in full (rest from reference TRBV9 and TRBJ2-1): DSGVTQTPKHLITATGQRVTLRCSPRSGDLSVYWYQQSLDQGLQFLIQYYNGEERAKGNILERFSAQQFPDLHSELNLSSLELGDSALYFCASSVGGREVGQFFGPGTRLTVL.

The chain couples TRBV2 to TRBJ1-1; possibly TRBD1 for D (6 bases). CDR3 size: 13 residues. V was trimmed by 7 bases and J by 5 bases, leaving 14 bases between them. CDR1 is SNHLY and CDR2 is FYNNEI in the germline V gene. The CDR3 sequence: CASKNRAGTEAFF. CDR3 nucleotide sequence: TGTGCCAGCAAAAACAGGGCCGGAACTGAAGCTTTCTTT. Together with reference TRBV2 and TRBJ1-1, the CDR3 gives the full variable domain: EPEVTQTPSHQVTQMGQEVILRCVPISNHLYFYWYRQILGQKVEFLVSFYNNEISEKSEIFDDQFSVERPDGSNFTLKIRSTKLEDSAMYFCASKNRAGTEAFFGQGTRLTVV.

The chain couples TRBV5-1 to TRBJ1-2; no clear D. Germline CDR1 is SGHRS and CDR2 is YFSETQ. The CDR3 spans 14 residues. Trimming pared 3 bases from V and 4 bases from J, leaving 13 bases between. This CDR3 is CASSWALNSYGYTF. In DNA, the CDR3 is TGCGCCAGCAGCTGGGCACTAAACAGCTATGGCTACACCTTC.